This T cell receptor beta chain was obtained from a study of blood T cell repertoires in COVID-19. Turning to the study itself: The origin of the acute and convalescent COVID-19 samples was the United States, Italy and Spain. Sources were T cells, B-cell-depleted T cells, or PBMCs; the material itself was cDNA or gDNA.

This clone was detected only once. Original processing notes: Estimated nucleated cell counts came from reference gene primer amplification. The data were produced by immunoSEQ multiplex PCR, yet TCRdb's version contains in-frame clones alone and is incomplete. The DNA gave D and trimming, while V, J and clone size come from that table. The sample contains tens of thousands of clones, 85% to 90% of which appear only once. Sequencing used peripheral blood. The receptor was derived from an elderly man with active or convalescent COVID-19.

The CDR3 sequence: CASSPITFQETQYF. The CDR3 nucleotides are TGTGCCAGCTCACCTATTACATTCCAAGAGACCCAGTACTTC. The J gene is TRBJ2-5, the V gene TRBV18; D unresolved. Germline V gene sequence: CDR1 KGHSH, CDR2 LQKENI. The V end was cut by 3 bases, the J end by 1 base, with 9 bases between. This CDR3 has 14 amino acids.